This T cell receptor (beta chain) stems from a study of cytotoxic CD8 clonotypes in ibrutinib-treated CLL. About the research overall: Specimens for response were gathered following a median approximately 12 months of therapy, spanning 6 to 36. Whole-study results and caveats: Sampling time points were not equivalent between sustained-remission and progressing patients. Public clonotypes occurred uncommonly; on treatment, they contracted or remained stable.

Deletions cut 0 bases from V and 0 bases from J, with 7 bases between. The CDR3 is made up of 14 amino acids. Germline-derived CDR1 and CDR2 are SGDLS and YYNGEE. This clone qualifies as large. Its target is unknown. From cryopreserved PBMCs came 1.5 to 2.5 micrograms of genomic DNA used for TCR beta libraries. Sequencing used immunoSEQ multiplex PCR; TCRdb keeps in-frame clones, though not all of them. Of over 6,500 clones detected, more than 70% appear once; the ten largest clones hold 38%. J is TRBJ2-7 and V is TRBV9; the D is unclear. The sequence derives from a human donor with chronic lymphocytic leukemia. This material consisted of PBMCs, taken before ibrutinib treatment. The CDR3 nucleotides read TGTGCCAGCAGCGTAGATGGCGGCTCCTACGAGCAGTACTTC. It encodes CASSVDGGSYEQYF. The full variable domain, its missing parts supplied by reference TRBV9 and TRBJ2-7, is DSGVTQTPKHLITATGQRVTLRCSPRSGDLSVYWYQQSLDQGLQFLIQYYNGEERAKGNILERFSAQQFPDLHSELNLSSLELGDSALYFCASSVDGGSYEQYFGPGTRLTVT.